The clone carrying this TCR beta chain occurred once. This sample is drawn from a study of long-term antiretroviral therapy in people with HIV. The CDR3 is 15 residues long. Per germline, CDR1 SGDLS and CDR2 YYNGEE. The V gene lost 6 bases and the J gene lost 3 bases, with 15 bases spanning the gap. Survey-level immunoSEQ v3.0 assays were run. The data were produced by immunoSEQ multiplex PCR, yet TCRdb's version contains in-frame clones alone and is incomplete. The table shows around 15,000 clones, with around 80% occurring only once. This receptor was obtained from a man younger than 35 with HIV. Sequencing used unsorted PBMCs, obtained 0.1 years after starting antiretroviral therapy. This rearrangement joins TRBV9 to TRBJ1-4; D perhaps matches TRBD1 (5 bases). Here the CDR3 DNA reads TGTGCCAGCACCCTCGGAGTGGGACCTAATGAAAAACTGTTTTTT. Its translation is CASTLGVGPNEKLFF.